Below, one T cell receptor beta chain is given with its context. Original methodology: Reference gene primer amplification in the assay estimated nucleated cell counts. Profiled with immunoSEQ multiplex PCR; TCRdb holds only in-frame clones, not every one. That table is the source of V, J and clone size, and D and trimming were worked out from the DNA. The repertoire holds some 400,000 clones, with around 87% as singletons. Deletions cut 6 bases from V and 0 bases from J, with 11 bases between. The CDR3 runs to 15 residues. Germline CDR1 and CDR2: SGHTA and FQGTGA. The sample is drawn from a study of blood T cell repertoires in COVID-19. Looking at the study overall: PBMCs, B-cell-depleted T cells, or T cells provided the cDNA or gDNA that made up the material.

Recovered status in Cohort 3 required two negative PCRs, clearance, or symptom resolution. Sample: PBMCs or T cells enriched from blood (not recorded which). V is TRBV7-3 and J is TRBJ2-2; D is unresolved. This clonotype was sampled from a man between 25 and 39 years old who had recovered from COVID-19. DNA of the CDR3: TGTGCCAGCAGTCGATACAGTTCGAACACCGGGGAGCTGTTTTTT. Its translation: CASSRYSSNTGELFF.